Below are 21 T cell receptor beta chains sequenced from a single sample in a study of OX40 agonist ivuxolimab in advanced cancers. Sequencing was performed with immunoSEQ multiplex PCR; in TCRdb, only in-frame clones are kept and a portion is missing. The sample comprises tens of thousands of clones, approximately 81% of which are singletons, and about 1.1% rests with the top ten. This material consisted of CD4+ or CD8+ T cells sorted from blood, taken in a trial of the OX40 agonist ivuxolimab. The receptors were gathered from an adult with an advanced solid tumor such as melanoma, head and neck, liver or kidney cancer.

V usage is TRBV7-2 and J usage is TRBJ1-4; D is uncertain. The CDR3 has 13 amino acids. Germline CDR1 SGHTA, CDR2 FQGNSA. V gave up 4 bases and J gave up 3 bases, with 6 bases separating them. For the CDR3, the DNA is TGTGCCAGCAGCTCTTTGGCTAATGAAAAACTGTTTTTT. This encodes CASSSLANEKLFF.

This sequence joins TRBV9 and TRBJ1-4; TRBD1 aligns across 10 bases. Germline V lookup: CDR1 SGDLS, CDR2 YYNGEE. The CDR3 consists of 15 residues. Trimming took 5 bases from V and 4 from J; bases not matched to a gene: 5. The CDR3 spells CASSTGDRGNEKLFF. The CDR3 nucleotides are TGTGCCAGCAGTACGGGGGACAGGGGTAATGAAAAACTGTTTTTT.

The rearrangement uses TRBV28 and TRBJ2-3; 8 bases agree with TRBD1. CDR1 is MDHEN and CDR2 is SYDVKM in the germline V gene. The V gene end was trimmed by 11 bases and the J gene end by 6 bases; junction bases not matched to a gene: 7. The CDR3 consists of 12 residues. The CDR3 nucleotides read TGTGCCTACCAGGGGGCCTACGATACGCAGTATTTT. It yields the protein CAYQGAYDTQYF.

The chain is built from TRBV28 and TRBJ2-3; TRBD2 might be the D (6 bases). V lost 2 bases and J lost 2, with 17 bases in between. The CDR3 loop spans 17 amino acids. Germline assignment: CDR1 MDHEN and CDR2 SYDVKM. Written as DNA, the CDR3 is TGTGCCAGCAGTTTAGGGTCGGGGGTGGCAAACACAGATACGCAGTATTTT. This gives the protein CASSLGSGVANTDTQYF. Drawing the rest from reference TRBV28 and TRBJ2-3, the complete variable domain is DVKVTQSSRYLVKRTGEKVFLECVQDMDHENMFWYRQDPGLGLRLIYFSYDVKMKEKGDIPEGYSVSREKKERFSLILESASTNQTSMYLCASSLGSGVANTDTQYFGPGTRLTVL.

CDR3 loop: CASSQDGNYGYTF. DNA for the CDR3: TGTGCCAGCAGCCAAGACGGAAACTATGGCTACACCTTC. The V gene is TRBV7-9, the J gene TRBJ1-2, with D unclear. Germline V gene data show CDR1 as SEHNR and CDR2 as FQNEAQ (reference sequence). This CDR3 contains 13 residues. The ends were cut back, 5 bases at V and 2 bases at J, with 9 bases in the middle.

V usage is TRBV28 and J usage is TRBJ1-5, with D tentatively TRBD1 (5 bases). This CDR3 is built from 13 residues. The V and J ends lost 7 bases and 4 bases respectively, with 11 bases between them. Germline CDR1 is MDHEN and CDR2 is SYDVKM. CDR3 sequence reads: CASTGTLNQPQHF. The CDR3 DNA is TGTGCCAGCACAGGGACCTTAAATCAGCCCCAGCATTTT.

The chain couples TRBV21-1 to TRBJ2-4. TRBV21-1 is flagged as a pseudogene. CDR3 length: 18 amino acids. CDR3 region: CASSSAQSLGGAKNIQYF. The DNA for the CDR3 is TGTGCCAGCAGCTCAGCGCAGAGCTTAGGGGGGGCCAAAAACATTCAGTACTTC.

The table lists this clone with a few counts. The rearrangement links TRBV27 to TRBJ1-6; 7 bases fit TRBD1. The CDR3 spans 13 residues. V shed 6 bases, J shed 10 bases, and the junction held 6 bases outside the gene matches. The germline gives CDR1 MNHEY, CDR2 SMNVEV (reference sequence). Here the CDR3 DNA reads TGTGCCAGCAGCCTGGACAGGTACTCACCCCTCCACTTT. Translated, it gives CASSLDRYSPLHF.

The gene calls are TRBV2 and TRBJ2-5; TRBD1 might be the D (6 bases). The ends were cut back, 5 bases at V and 2 bases at J, with 12 bases in the middle. This CDR3 spans 14 amino acids. The V gene's germline CDR1 is SNHLY and CDR2 FYNNEI. Here the CDR3 reads CASSPGQLQETQYF. CDR3 coding DNA: TGTGCCAGCAGTCCTGGACAGTTACAAGAGACCCAGTACTTC.

This chain links TRBV15 with TRBJ2-5, with D possibly matching TRBD1 (6 bases). Germline V CDR1 and CDR2: LNHNV, YYDKDF (reference sequence). CDR3 length: 17 residues. V lost 5 bases, J lost 2 bases, and 21 bases lay in between. DNA for the CDR3: TGTGCCACCAGCGCTCCACGGTGGGCAGGGGTTCAAGAGACCCAGTACTTC. As protein: CATSAPRWAGVQETQYF. Based on the CDR3 plus reference TRBV15 and TRBJ2-5, the full variable domain is DAMVIQNPRYQVTQFGKPVTLSCSQTLNHNVMYWYQQKSSQAPKLLFHYYDKDFNNEADTPDNFQSRRPNTSFCFLDIRSPGLGDTAMYLCATSAPRWAGVQETQYFGPGTRLLVL.

This sequence joins TRBV19 and TRBJ2-1; D gene ambiguous. Trimming removed 6 bases at V and 2 bases at J, with 11 bases between. The CDR3 has 14 residues. Germline values: CDR1 LNHDA, CDR2 SQIVND (reference sequence). CDR3 loop: CASRGGDAYNEQFF. CDR3 DNA: TGTGCCAGTAGGGGTGGAGATGCCTACAATGAGCAGTTCTTC.

This chain links TRBV5-1 with TRBJ2-2; the D gene is possibly TRBD1 (5 bases). Trimming pared 1 base from V and 2 bases from J, leaving 12 bases between. Germline-derived CDR1 and CDR2 are SGHRS and YFSETQ. The CDR3 extends over 16 amino acids. CDR3: CASSLTRQGNTGELFF. The DNA for the CDR3 is TGCGCCAGCAGCTTGACTCGTCAGGGAAACACCGGGGAGCTGTTTTTT.

V gene TRBV9 combines with J gene TRBJ1-6; 10 bases are shared with TRBD1. Unmatched junction bases numbered 4, after V lost 0 bases and J lost 10 bases. Germline V gives CDR1 SGDLS, CDR2 YYNGEE. This CDR3 is built from 15 residues. The CDR3 is CASSVGQGAWSPLHF. The DNA for the CDR3 is TGTGCCAGCAGCGTAGGACAGGGGGCATGGTCACCCCTCCACTTT.

The chain joins TRBV9 to TRBJ2-5; 16 nucleotides match TRBD2. The CDR3 runs to 16 residues. Losses at the gene ends were 3 bases for V and 5 bases for J; bases not matched to a gene: 4. Germline lookup yields CDR1 SGDLS and CDR2 YYNGEE. CDR3 DNA sequence: TGTGCCAGCAGCGCATCGGGACTAGCGGGGGGGGAGACCCAGTACTTC. Protein product: CASSASGLAGGETQYF.

This clone was observed once. Germline and junction disagree at one end, which may indicate a read error. The chain uses TRBV28 and TRBJ2-5; the match to TRBD2 covers 14 bases. Germline CDR1 MDHEN, CDR2 SYDVKM. The CDR3 runs 17 residues. The CDR3 loop reads CASSSGLAGGDHETQYF. CDR3 DNA: TGTGCCAGCAGTTCAGGACTAGCGGGGGGTGACCACGAGACCCAGTACTTC.

The chain employs TRBV18 and TRBJ2-1, with 8 positions matching TRBD2. The junction had 10 bases not matched to a gene; V was cut back by 1 base and J by 8 bases. Germline assignment: CDR1 KGHSH and CDR2 LQKENI. The CDR3 is 16 residues long. CDR3 in DNA: TGTGCCAGCTCACCACAAGGAGCGGGGGTGGTAGATGAGCAGTTCTTC. Protein sequence: CASSPQGAGVVDEQFF.

The V call is TRBV7-2, the J call TRBJ2-1; possible D gene TRBD1, 6 bases. The germline gives CDR1 SGHTA, CDR2 FQGNSA. V gave up 5 bases and J gave up 5 bases, with 16 bases separating them. The length of the CDR3 is 15 residues. CDR3 residues: CASSRTGTTNNEQFF. CDR3 nucleotide sequence: TGTGCCAGCAGCCGGACCGGGACAACCAACAATGAGCAGTTCTTC.

V usage is TRBV28 and J usage is TRBJ2-5; D gene uncertain. Germline-derived CDR1 and CDR2 are MDHEN and SYDVKM. The CDR3 runs to 12 residues. The V gene lost 4 bases and the J gene lost 5 bases, with 8 bases spanning the gap. This chain's CDR3 is CASSSSEETQYF. The CDR3 nucleotides read TGTGCCAGCAGTTCTTCTGAGGAGACCCAGTACTTC. Variable domain in full (rest from reference TRBV28 and TRBJ2-5): DVKVTQSSRYLVKRTGEKVFLECVQDMDHENMFWYRQDPGLGLRLIYFSYDVKMKEKGDIPEGYSVSREKKERFSLILESASTNQTSMYLCASSSSEETQYFGPGTRLLVL.

In this sample, this clone turned up a few times. The V call is TRBV11-2, the J call TRBJ1-1, with a weak D call TRBD1 (5 bases). The germline V gene encodes CDR1 SGHAT and CDR2 FQNNGV. Trimming removed 2 bases from V and 4 bases from J, with 5 bases in between. The CDR3 is made up of 12 amino acids. This chain's CDR3 is CASSLQGTEAFF. CDR3 sequence (DNA): TGTGCCAGCAGCTTACAGGGCACTGAAGCTTTCTTT. Full variable domain (missing parts from reference TRBV11-2 and TRBJ1-1): EAGVAQSPRYKIIEKRQSVAFWCNPISGHATLYWYQQILGQGPKLLIQFQNNGVVDDSQLPKDRFSAERLKGVDSTLKIQPAKLEDSAVYLCASSLQGTEAFFGQGTRLTVV.

This chain joins TRBV5-5 and TRBJ1-5; no clear D gene. Trimming took off 0 bases at V and 9 bases at J, with 19 bases between the two ends. The CDR3 consists of 16 residues. Germline CDR1 SGHKS, CDR2 YYEKEE (reference sequence). CDR3 amino acids: CASSLALSPGVTPQHF. The DNA for the CDR3 is TGTGCCAGCAGCTTGGCTCTATCCCCAGGCGTAACGCCCCAGCATTTT.

The CDR3 sequence is CASSQDKDGRPTFYGYTF. The CDR3 DNA reads as TGTGCCAGCAGCCAAGATAAAGACGGCAGGCCAACTTTCTATGGCTACACCTTC. This rearrangement joins TRBV4-2 to TRBJ1-2; no reliable D call. Germline assignment: CDR1 LGHNA and CDR2 YNFKEQ. V was cut by 0 bases and J by 4 bases, with 21 bases left in between. There are 18 residues in the CDR3.